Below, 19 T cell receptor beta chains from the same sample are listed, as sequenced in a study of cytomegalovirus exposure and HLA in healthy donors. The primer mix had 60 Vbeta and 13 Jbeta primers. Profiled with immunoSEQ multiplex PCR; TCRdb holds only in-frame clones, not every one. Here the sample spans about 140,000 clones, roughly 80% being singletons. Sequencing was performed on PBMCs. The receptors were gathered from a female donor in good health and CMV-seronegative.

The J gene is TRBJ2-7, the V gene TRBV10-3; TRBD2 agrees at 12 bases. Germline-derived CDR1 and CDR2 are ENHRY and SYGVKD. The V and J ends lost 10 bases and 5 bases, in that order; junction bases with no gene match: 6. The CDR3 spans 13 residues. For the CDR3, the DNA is TGTGCCACTGAGACTAGCGGGAGCAACGAGCAGTACTTC. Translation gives CATETSGSNEQYF.

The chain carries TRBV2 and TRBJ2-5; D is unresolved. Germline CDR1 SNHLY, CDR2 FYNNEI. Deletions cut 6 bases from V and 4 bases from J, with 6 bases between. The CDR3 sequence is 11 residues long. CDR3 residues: CASSPVETQYF. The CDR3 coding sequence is TGTGCCAGCAGCCCAGTAGAGACCCAGTACTTC. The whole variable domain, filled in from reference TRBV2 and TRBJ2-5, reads EPEVTQTPSHQVTQMGQEVILRCVPISNHLYFYWYRQILGQKVEFLVSFYNNEISEKSEIFDDQFSVERPDGSNFTLKIRSTKLEDSAMYFCASSPVETQYFGPGTRLLVL.

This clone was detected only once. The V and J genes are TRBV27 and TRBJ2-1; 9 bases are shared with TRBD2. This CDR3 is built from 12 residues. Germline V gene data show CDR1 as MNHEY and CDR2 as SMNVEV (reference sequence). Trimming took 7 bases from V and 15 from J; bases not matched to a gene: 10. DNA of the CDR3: TGTGCCAGCACCGGTAGCGGGAGATTTGTGTTCTTC. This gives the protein CASTGSGRFVFF.

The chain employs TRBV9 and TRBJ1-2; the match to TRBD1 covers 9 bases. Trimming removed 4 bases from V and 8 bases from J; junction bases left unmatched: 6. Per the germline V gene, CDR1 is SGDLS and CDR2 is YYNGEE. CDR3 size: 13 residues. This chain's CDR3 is CASSMGQGDGYTF. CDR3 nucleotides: TGTGCCAGCAGCATGGGACAGGGTGACGGCTACACCTTC.

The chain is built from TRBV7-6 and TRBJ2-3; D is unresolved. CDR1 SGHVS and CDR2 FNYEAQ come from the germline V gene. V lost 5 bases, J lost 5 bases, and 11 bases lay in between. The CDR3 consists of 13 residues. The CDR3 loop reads CASSPSGGDTQYF. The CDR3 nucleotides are TGTGCCAGCAGCCCGTCCGGTGGAGATACGCAGTATTTT.

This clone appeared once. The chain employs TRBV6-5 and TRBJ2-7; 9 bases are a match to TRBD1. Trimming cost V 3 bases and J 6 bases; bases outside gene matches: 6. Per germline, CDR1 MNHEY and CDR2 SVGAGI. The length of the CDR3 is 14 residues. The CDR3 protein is CASSYRDRAAEQYF. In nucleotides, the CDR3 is TGTGCCAGCAGTTATAGGGACAGGGCTGCCGAGCAGTACTTC.

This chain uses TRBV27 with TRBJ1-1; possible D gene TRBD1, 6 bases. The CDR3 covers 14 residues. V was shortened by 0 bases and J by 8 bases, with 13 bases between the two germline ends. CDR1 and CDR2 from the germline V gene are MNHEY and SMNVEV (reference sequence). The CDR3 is CASSLSGAGGEAFF. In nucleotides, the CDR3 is TGTGCCAGCAGTTTATCGGGGGCAGGCGGGGAAGCTTTCTTT.

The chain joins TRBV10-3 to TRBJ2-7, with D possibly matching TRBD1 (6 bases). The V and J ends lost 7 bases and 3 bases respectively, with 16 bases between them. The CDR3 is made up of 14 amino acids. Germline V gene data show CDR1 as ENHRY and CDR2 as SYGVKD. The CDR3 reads CAIIPGAGRYEQYF. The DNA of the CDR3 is TGTGCCATCATTCCAGGGGCAGGTCGCTACGAGCAGTACTTC.

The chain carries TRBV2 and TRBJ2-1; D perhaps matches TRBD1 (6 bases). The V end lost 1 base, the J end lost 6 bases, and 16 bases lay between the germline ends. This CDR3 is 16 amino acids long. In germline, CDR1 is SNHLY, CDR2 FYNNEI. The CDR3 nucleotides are TGTGCCAGCAGTGAAGGTCAGGGGACGGCGCCCAATGAGCAGTTCTTC. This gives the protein CASSEGQGTAPNEQFF.

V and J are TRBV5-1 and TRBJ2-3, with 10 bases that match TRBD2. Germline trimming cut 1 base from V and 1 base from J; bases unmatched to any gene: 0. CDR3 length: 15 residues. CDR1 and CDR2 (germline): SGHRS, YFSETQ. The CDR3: CASSLTSGGTDTQYF. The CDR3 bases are TGCGCCAGCAGCTTGACTAGCGGGGGCACAGATACGCAGTATTTT.

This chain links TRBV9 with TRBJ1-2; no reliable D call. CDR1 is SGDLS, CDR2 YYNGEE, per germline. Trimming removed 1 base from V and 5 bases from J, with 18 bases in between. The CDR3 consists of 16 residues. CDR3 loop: CASSVKGDGIGYGYTF. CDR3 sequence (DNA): TGTGCCAGCAGCGTAAAAGGAGACGGCATCGGTTATGGCTACACCTTC.

CDR3 coding DNA: TGTGCCAGCAGTTTAGGGAGCTATGGCTACACCTTC. Protein sequence: CASSLGSYGYTF. The rearrangement joins TRBV28 to TRBJ1-2; D call uncertain. The V end was cut by 2 bases, the J end by 4 bases, with 5 bases between. The CDR3 sequence is 12 residues long. Germline-derived CDR1 and CDR2 are MDHEN and SYDVKM.

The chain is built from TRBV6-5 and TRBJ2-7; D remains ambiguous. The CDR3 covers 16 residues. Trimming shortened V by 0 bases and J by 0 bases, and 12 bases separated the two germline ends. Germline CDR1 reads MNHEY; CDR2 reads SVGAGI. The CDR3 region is CASSYSIGGRSYEQYF. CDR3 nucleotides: TGTGCCAGCAGTTACTCGATCGGCGGTCGCTCCTACGAGCAGTACTTC.

CDR3 sequence reads: CASSLTGYEQYF. The CDR3 bases are TGTGCCAGCAGTTTGACAGGGTACGAGCAGTACTTC. The rearrangement links TRBV28 to TRBJ2-7; 7 nucleotides agree with TRBD1. Unmatched junction bases numbered 0, after V lost 3 bases and J lost 4 bases. CDR1 and CDR2 (germline): MDHEN, SYDVKM. The CDR3 runs to 12 residues.

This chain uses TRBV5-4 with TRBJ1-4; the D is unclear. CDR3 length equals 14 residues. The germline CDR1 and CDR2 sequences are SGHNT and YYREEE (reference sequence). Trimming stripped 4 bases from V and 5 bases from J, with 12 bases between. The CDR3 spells CASSPRPGNEKLFF. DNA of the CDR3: TGTGCCAGCAGCCCACGACCGGGGAATGAAAAACTGTTTTTT.

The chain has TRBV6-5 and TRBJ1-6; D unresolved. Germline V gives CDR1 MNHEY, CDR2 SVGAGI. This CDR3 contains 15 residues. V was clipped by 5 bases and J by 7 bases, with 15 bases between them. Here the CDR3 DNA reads TGTGCCAGCAGTACCCCAGGAATTGGGAATTCACCCCTCCACTTT. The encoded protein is CASSTPGIGNSPLHF.

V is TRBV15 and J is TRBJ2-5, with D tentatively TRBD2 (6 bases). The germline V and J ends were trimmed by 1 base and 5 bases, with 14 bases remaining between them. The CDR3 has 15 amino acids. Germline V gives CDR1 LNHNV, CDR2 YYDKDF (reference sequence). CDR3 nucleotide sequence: TGTGCCACCAGCAGAGTTCAGGGAGGTCGGGAGACCCAGTACTTC. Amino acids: CATSRVQGGRETQYF.

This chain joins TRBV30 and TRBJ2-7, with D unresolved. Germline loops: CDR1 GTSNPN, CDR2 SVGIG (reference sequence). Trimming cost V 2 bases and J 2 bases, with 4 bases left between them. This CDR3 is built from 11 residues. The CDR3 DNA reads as TGTGCCTGGAGTACTGCCTACGAGCAGTACTTC. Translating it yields CAWSTAYEQYF.

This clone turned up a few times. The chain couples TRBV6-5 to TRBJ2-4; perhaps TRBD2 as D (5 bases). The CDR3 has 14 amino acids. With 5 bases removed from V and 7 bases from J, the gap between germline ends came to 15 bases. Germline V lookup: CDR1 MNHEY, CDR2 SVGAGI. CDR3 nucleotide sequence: TGTGCCAGCAGTCCCGGAGGTCCCCCCAACATTCAGTACTTC. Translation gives CASSPGGPPNIQYF.